What follows are 23 T cell receptor beta chains derived from one specimen sequenced in a study of response to subunit inactivated influenza vaccine. TCRdb reprocessed the RT-PCR reads with MiXCR, giving one entry per CDR3 protein. The data contain hundreds of thousands of distinct CDR3 sequences, 12% of them singletons. The source was non-naive T cells sorted from PBMCs, collected approximately 15 days before vaccination. The receptors shown here come from a man aged 45 to 65 who received an inactivated influenza vaccine.

This clonotype has a handful of counts. The rearrangement uses TRBV5-1 and TRBJ2-5, with TRBD2 matching over 14 bases. Germline CDR1 is SGHRS and CDR2 is YFSETQ. CDR3 length equals 18 residues. V shed 3 bases and J 4 bases; nucleotides not matched to a gene: 11. This chain's CDR3 is CASSSPSTSGGERETQYF. CDR3 bases: TGCGCCAGCAGCTCGCCATCGACTAGCGGGGGGGAGAGAGAGACCCAGTACTTC.

There are a few counts of this clonotype. The gene calls are TRBV7-2 and TRBJ2-3, with 9 bases fitting TRBD2. Trimming cost V 1 base and J 5 bases; bases outside gene matches: 10. This CDR3 spans 17 amino acids. In germline, CDR1 is SGHTA, CDR2 FQGNSA. This chain's CDR3 is CASSLGPSGGTGDTQYF. CDR3 bases: TGTGCCAGCAGCTTAGGTCCCAGCGGGGGGACTGGAGATACGCAGTATTTT.

This chain uses TRBV29-1 with TRBJ2-3; the match to TRBD2 covers 10 bases. The germline V gene has CDR1 SQVTM and CDR2 ANQGSEA. The CDR3 loop spans 13 amino acids. The trim removed 7 bases at V and 6 bases at J, leaving 7 bases unmatched. The CDR3 DNA is TGCAGCGCTAGCGGGAGTCAGGGGGATACGCAGTATTTT. Its protein product is CSASGSQGDTQYF.

This clonotype was picked up one time. This sequence joins TRBV11-3 and TRBJ2-1; 7 bases are shared with TRBD2. The germline CDR1 and CDR2 sequences are SGHNT and YENEEA. The ends lost 5 bases at V and 7 bases at J; junction bases unmatched: 8. The CDR3 runs to 14 residues. In DNA, the CDR3 is TGTGCCAGCAGCCCGGCGGCGGGAGTAAATGAGCAGTTCTTC. Protein sequence: CASSPAAGVNEQFF.

The chain employs TRBV20-1 and TRBJ2-7; TRBD1 matches at 9 bases. Germline assignment: CDR1 DFQATT and CDR2 SNEGSKA (reference sequence). This CDR3 contains 12 residues. V shed 6 bases and J 3 bases; nucleotides not matched to a gene: 3. In nucleotides, the CDR3 is TGCAGTGCCAGACAGGGGGGCTACGAGCAGTACTTC. Translating gives CSARQGGYEQYF.

The genes are TRBV11-1 and TRBJ1-6, with D tentatively TRBD1 (6 bases). CDR3 length: 13 amino acids. V was cut by 5 bases and J by 8 bases, with 10 bases left in between. Germline V gives CDR1 SGHAT, CDR2 FQDESV (reference sequence). The CDR3 here is CASSHRADSPLHF. The CDR3 DNA reads as TGTGCCAGCAGCCACAGGGCTGATTCACCCCTCCACTTT. The variable domain in full, with the rest retrieved from reference TRBV11-1 and TRBJ1-6, is EAEVAQSPRYKITEKSQAVAFWCDPISGHATLYWYRQILGQGPELLVQFQDESVVDDSQLPKDRFSAERLKGVDSTLKIQPAELGDSAMYLCASSHRADSPLHFGNGTRLTVT.

J is TRBJ2-7 and V is TRBV13; D unclear. CDR1 and CDR2 from the germline V gene are PRHDT and FYEKMQ (reference sequence). The CDR3 contains 13 residues. The V and J ends lost 1 base and 5 bases respectively, with 9 bases between them. The CDR3 loop is CASSLERAHEQYF. CDR3 DNA: TGTGCCAGCAGCTTAGAAAGAGCCCACGAGCAGTACTTC.

This sequence joins TRBV7-2 and TRBJ2-7; the match to TRBD1 covers 7 bases. Per the germline V gene, CDR1 is SGHTA and CDR2 is FQGNSA. The CDR3 has 15 amino acids. V trimming: 5 bases; J trimming: 3 bases; junction bases outside the gene matches: 10. The CDR3: CASSGLGAGGYEQYF. The CDR3 nucleotides read TGTGCCAGCAGCGGCCTGGGGGCAGGGGGCTACGAGCAGTACTTC.

The chain recombines TRBV11-3 with TRBJ2-1; D perhaps matches TRBD2 (6 bases). The germline V gene has CDR1 SGHNT and CDR2 YENEEA. The CDR3 length is 13 residues. The V end lost 0 bases, the J end lost 10 bases, and 10 bases lay between the germline ends. The CDR3 coding sequence is TGTGCCAGCAGCTTAGATAGTCGGGGGGAGCAGTTCTTC. Its translation is CASSLDSRGEQFF. The full variable domain, rest sourced from reference TRBV11-3 and TRBJ2-1, is EAGVVQSPRYKIIEKKQPVAFWCNPISGHNTLYWYLQNLGQGPELLIRYENEEAVDDSQLPKDRFSAERLKGVDSTLKIQPAELGDSAVYLCASSLDSRGEQFFGPGTRLTVL.

The table lists this clonotype with a count of one. V and J are TRBV5-1 and TRBJ2-1, with 8 bases lining up with TRBD2. With 0 bases clipped from V and 8 bases from J, the junction kept 7 bases outside the gene matches. Germline CDR1 and CDR2: SGHRS and YFSETQ. This CDR3 is built from 15 residues. CDR3 nucleotides: TGCGCCAGCAGCTTGGTTCGGGGGGGGAGCGATGAGCAGTTCTTC. Translated, it gives CASSLVRGGSDEQFF.

This clonotype was seen only a few times. The chain combines TRBV4-2 with TRBJ2-3; no clear D gene. Germline V gives CDR1 LGHNA, CDR2 YNFKEQ. The CDR3 runs to 15 residues. V lost 4 bases and J 3 bases, leaving 14 bases between the germline ends. CDR3 in amino acids: CASSPAAGYTDTQYF. The CDR3 DNA follows: TGTGCCAGCAGCCCAGCTGCAGGTTATACAGATACGCAGTATTTT.

This chain uses TRBV27 with TRBJ1-2; D may be TRBD1 (6 bases). The CDR3 contains 17 residues. Germline loops: CDR1 MNHEY, CDR2 SMNVEV (reference sequence). V was cut by 6 bases and J by 0 bases, with 20 bases left in between. CDR3 region: CASSRSGQPLTNYGYTF. CDR3 in DNA: TGTGCCAGCAGCCGATCCGGACAGCCGCTCACTAACTATGGCTACACCTTC.

The sample holds a few counts of this clonotype. The chain combines TRBV6-2 or TRBV6-3 with TRBJ2-7; D might be TRBD2 (5 bases). Trimming shortened V by 6 bases and J by 2 bases, and 23 bases separated the two germline ends. Germline CDR1 MNHEY, CDR2 SVGEGT. The CDR3 totals 17 residues. The DNA of the CDR3 is TGTGCCAGCAGACAGCCGGGAACCTCTTTCCTCCCCTACGAGCAGTACTTC. Translating gives CASRQPGTSFLPYEQYF.

The V and J genes are TRBV20-1 and TRBJ2-7, with 15 bases lining up with TRBD2. This CDR3 spans 19 amino acids. Unmatched junction bases numbered 17, after V lost 5 bases and J lost 3 bases. In germline, CDR1 is DFQATT, CDR2 SNEGSKA (reference sequence). CDR3 sequence reads: CSARSLTGLAGGGGYEQYF. As DNA, the CDR3 is TGCAGTGCTCGTAGCCTGACGGGACTAGCGGGGGGCGGGGGCTACGAGCAGTACTTC.

The rearrangement links TRBV30 to TRBJ2-5, with TRBD2 identical over 13 bases. This CDR3 comprises 17 residues. CDR1 and CDR2 (germline): GTSNPN, SVGIG (reference sequence). V lost 4 bases, J lost 4 bases, and 12 bases stayed unmatched. The CDR3 loop is CAWTEGTSGTPLETQYF. In DNA, the CDR3 is TGTGCCTGGACCGAAGGGACTAGCGGGACCCCCTTAGAGACCCAGTACTTC.

V and J are TRBV18 and TRBJ1-2; D remains ambiguous. The length of the CDR3 is 13 residues. Trimming shortened V by 4 bases and J by 7 bases, and 13 bases separated the two germline ends. Germline V gene data show CDR1 as KGHSH and CDR2 as LQKENI. The CDR3 here is CASSQRQPFGYTF. The CDR3 DNA reads TGTGCCAGCTCACAGAGGCAGCCCTTTGGCTACACCTTC.

CDR3 sequence reads: CASSVTGALESSGANVLTF. For the CDR3, the DNA is TGTGCCAGCAGCGTGACAGGGGCTCTTGAGAGCTCTGGGGCCAACGTCCTGACTTTC. The chain uses TRBV11-1 and TRBJ2-6; 8 bases align to TRBD1. V dropped 5 bases and J dropped 0; count of bases not matched to a gene: 12. CDR1 SGHAT and CDR2 FQDESV come from the germline V gene (reference sequence). CDR3 size: 19 residues.

The chain carries TRBV5-1 and TRBJ2-1, with 9 bases aligning to TRBD1. Germline assignment: CDR1 SGHRS and CDR2 YFSETQ. CDR3 length: 16 residues. V lost 0 bases to trimming and J lost 8 bases; unmatched junction nucleotides: 9. The CDR3: CASSLGRQGGNDEQFF. The CDR3 region has the DNA TGCGCCAGCAGCTTGGGTCGACAGGGGGGGAACGATGAGCAGTTCTTC. Full variable domain (rest looked up from reference TRBV5-1 and TRBJ2-1): KAGVTQTPRYLIKTRGQQVTLSCSPISGHRSVSWYQQTPGQGLQFLFEYFSETQRNKGNFPGRFSGRQFSNSRSEMNVSTLELGDSALYLCASSLGRQGGNDEQFFGPGTRLTVL.

This clonotype came up many times. This chain connects TRBV4-3 to TRBJ2-1; D is unclear. The CDR3 extends over 14 amino acids. The V gene lost 4 bases and the J gene lost 0 bases, with 7 bases spanning the gap. CDR1 is LGHNA, CDR2 YSLEER, per germline. DNA for the CDR3: TGCGCCAGCAGCCCCCAGAGCTCCTACAATGAGCAGTTCTTC. It is translated as CASSPQSSYNEQFF.

The sample holds many counts of this clonotype. The genes are TRBV7-9 and TRBJ1-1; D perhaps matches TRBD1 (5 bases). V dropped 6 bases and J dropped 1 base, with 12 bases sitting between them. Germline-derived CDR1 and CDR2 are SEHNR and FQNEAQ (reference sequence). CDR3 length: 14 amino acids. This chain's CDR3 is CASRWGPGNTEAFF. DNA of the CDR3: TGTGCCAGCAGGTGGGGACCAGGGAACACTGAAGCTTTCTTT. The full variable domain, rest sourced from reference TRBV7-9 and TRBJ1-1, is DTGVSQNPRHKITKRGQNVTFRCDPISEHNRLYWYRQTLGQGPEFLTYFQNEAQLEKSRLLSDRFSAERPKGSFSTLEIQRTEQGDSAMYLCASRWGPGNTEAFFGQGTRLTVV.

The V gene is TRBV30, the J gene TRBJ1-1, with a weak D call TRBD1 (5 bases). Germline CDR1 is GTSNPN and CDR2 is SVGIG (reference sequence). Between the trimmed V and J ends, which lost 5 bases and 1 base, there was a span of 8 bases. This CDR3 is built from 12 residues. This CDR3 is CAWSGTNTEAFF. CDR3 nucleotides: TGTGCCTGGTCAGGGACGAACACTGAAGCTTTCTTT.

This clonotype was seen a handful of times. J is TRBJ2-7 and V is TRBV7-9; perhaps TRBD1 as D (5 bases). V lost 4 bases to trimming and J lost 3 bases, with 19 bases between them. Per germline, CDR1 SEHNR and CDR2 FQNEAQ (reference sequence). This CDR3 has 16 amino acids. Written as DNA, the CDR3 is TGTGCCAGCAGCTATAGTCCCTGGGGCGACGACTACGAGCAGTACTTC. This sequence encodes CASSYSPWGDDYEQYF.

This clonotype was detected a few times. The chain uses TRBV6-2 or TRBV6-3 and TRBJ2-7, with D possibly matching TRBD2 (6 bases). The CDR3 length is 16 residues. CDR1 and CDR2 from the germline V gene are MNHEY and SVGEGT. Trimming removed 0 bases from V and 11 bases from J, with 23 bases in between. CDR3 loop: CASSYSIAATEGSEYF. CDR3 nucleotides: TGTGCCAGCAGTTACTCCATAGCGGCGACAGAAGGGTCTGAGTACTTC.